One sample yielded the 27 T cell receptor beta chains listed below, sequenced in a study of neurological immune-mediated disorders. TCRdb redid the calling of the 5' RACE reads with MiXCR, one entry per CDR3 protein. The data hold about 76,000 distinct CDR3 sequences, with 17% observed a single time. The material sequenced was PBMCs. The origin of the receptors is a woman in her 40s in good health.

This clonotype was detected many times. The genes are TRBV7-2 and TRBJ1-4, with D uncertain. CDR1 and CDR2 (germline): SGHTA, FQGNSA. The CDR3 is 15 amino acids. V lost 10 bases, J lost 4 bases, and 19 bases lay in between. CDR3 bases: TGTGCCACCGGGCGGGGAGAATTTCTTAATGAAAAACTGTTTTTT. This gives the protein CATGRGEFLNEKLFF.

Ten or more counts support this clonotype. The chain has TRBV5-1 and TRBJ1-1; the D is unclear. Germline V gene data show CDR1 as SGHRS and CDR2 as YFSETQ. There are 15 residues in the CDR3. Trimming left V 3 bases short and J 0 bases short, with 12 bases between. The CDR3 bases are TGCGCCAGCAGCTCCTGGGGTAACATGAACACTGAAGCTTTCTTT. It encodes CASSSWGNMNTEAFF.

The chain employs TRBV27 and TRBJ2-7; possible D gene TRBD2, 6 bases. CDR3 length: 15 amino acids. Trimming shortened V by 3 bases and J by 0 bases, and 12 bases separated the two germline ends. Germline loops: CDR1 MNHEY, CDR2 SMNVEV (reference sequence). The CDR3 loop reads CASSFWDGSSYEQYF. For the CDR3, the DNA is TGTGCCAGCAGTTTTTGGGACGGGAGCTCCTACGAGCAGTACTTC.

The table lists this clonotype with a few counts. The CDR3 nucleotides are TGTGCCAGCAGCTTAAATATAAAAGATACGCAGTATTTT. As protein: CASSLNIKDTQYF. V usage is TRBV7-3 and J usage is TRBJ2-3, with D hard to call. The CDR3 covers 13 residues. Trimming cost V 1 base and J 5 bases, with 7 bases left between them. From germline, CDR1 is SGHTA and CDR2 FQGTGA. The whole variable domain, filled in from reference TRBV7-3 and TRBJ2-3, reads GAGVSQTPSNKVTEKGKYVELRCDPISGHTALYWYRQSLGQGPEFLIYFQGTGAADDSGLPNDRFFAVRPEGSVSTLKIQRTERGDSAVYLCASSLNIKDTQYFGPGTRLTVL.

This clonotype was seen at least ten times. V usage is TRBV29-1 and J usage is TRBJ1-1; D not resolved. The V and J ends lost 0 bases and 3 bases respectively, with 8 bases between them. Germline V CDR1 and CDR2: SQVTM, ANQGSEA. This CDR3 spans 13 amino acids. CDR3 sequence reads: CSVEDRYYTEAFF. CDR3 nucleotide sequence: TGCAGCGTTGAAGATCGATACTACACTGAAGCTTTCTTT.

This clonotype occurred many times. The chain joins TRBV20-1 to TRBJ2-7; 8 nucleotides align to TRBD2. CDR3 length: 13 amino acids. V lost 4 bases and J lost 0; bases outside the gene matches: 2. Germline V gene data show CDR1 as DFQATT and CDR2 as SNEGSKA (reference sequence). CDR3 sequence reads: CSAKRGSSYEQYF. The CDR3 bases are TGCAGTGCTAAGCGGGGGAGCTCCTACGAGCAGTACTTC.

This clonotype was picked up many times. The chain couples TRBV11-3 to TRBJ2-5; D not certain. The CDR3 is 14 residues long. Trimming cost V 1 base and J 5 bases, with 11 bases left between them. Germline CDR1 and CDR2: SGHNT and YENEEA. CDR3 coding DNA: TGTGCCAGCAGCTTAGGGGCAGCCAGCGAGACCCAGTACTTC. Translated, it gives CASSLGAASETQYF.

This clonotype was recorded at least ten times. The V call is TRBV7-2, the J call TRBJ1-6, with 9 bases lining up with TRBD1. The V and J ends lost 6 bases and 4 bases, in that order; junction bases with no gene match: 7. The CDR3 is 16 residues long. Germline CDR1 SGHTA, CDR2 FQGNSA. In DNA, the CDR3 is TGTGCCAGCAGACAGACAGGGGGAGGTTATAATTCACCCCTCCACTTT. Protein: CASRQTGGGYNSPLHF.

This clonotype was recorded many times. The chain has TRBV12-3 or TRBV12-4 and TRBJ2-1, with 9 bases lining up with TRBD1. This CDR3 has 14 amino acids. With 6 bases clipped from V and 5 bases from J, the junction kept 5 bases outside the gene matches. CDR3 protein: CASRGTGTNNEQFF. The CDR3 nucleotides read TGTGCCAGCAGGGGGACAGGGACCAACAATGAGCAGTTCTTC.

This clonotype was detected ten times or more. This sequence joins TRBV4-3 and TRBJ2-1; D remains unclear. Per germline, CDR1 LGHNA and CDR2 YSLEER. The CDR3 is 17 residues long. V was pared by 0 bases and J by 1 base, with 13 bases between. CDR3 loop: CASSQEAYRVSYNEQFF. CDR3 in DNA: TGCGCCAGCAGCCAAGAGGCATATCGTGTTTCCTACAATGAGCAGTTCTTC.

This clonotype appeared a single time. CDR3 nucleotide sequence: TGTGCCAGCACCAGCGGGACCGGTAACTACTACGAGCAGTACGTC. Its protein product is CASTSGTGNYYEQYV. The V gene is TRBV28, the J gene TRBJ2-7; 7 nucleotides agree with TRBD2. The V gene end was trimmed by 7 bases and the J gene end by 3 bases; junction bases not matched to a gene: 12. The germline CDR1 and CDR2 sequences are MDHEN and SYDVKM. The CDR3 is 15 residues long.

This clonotype came up a few times. The V gene is TRBV30, the J gene TRBJ2-7, with D possibly being TRBD2 (5 bases). V was clipped by 7 bases and J by 2 bases, with 21 bases between them. Germline V lookup: CDR1 GTSNPN, CDR2 SVGIG (reference sequence). The CDR3 loop spans 15 amino acids. CDR3: CASPKPGKGPYEQYF. The CDR3 region has the DNA TGTGCCTCCCCCAAACCGGGGAAGGGCCCCTACGAGCAGTACTTC.

This clonotype has at least ten counts. V usage is TRBV20-1 and J usage is TRBJ2-1; 10 nucleotides agree with TRBD2. J gave up 0 bases and V 6 bases, and 17 bases lay outside the gene matches. Per the germline V gene, CDR1 is DFQATT and CDR2 is SNEGSKA (reference sequence). The CDR3 totals 19 residues. CDR3 amino acids: CSAERSLAGAQSSYNEQFF. The CDR3 DNA reads TGCAGTGCCGAACGAAGTCTAGCGGGGGCTCAGAGCTCCTACAATGAGCAGTTCTTC.

The chain joins TRBV19 to TRBJ2-7; 7 bases map to TRBD1. The V segment lost 5 bases and the J segment 2 bases; nucleotides outside the gene matches: 15. CDR3 length equals 17 residues. Germline CDR1 reads LNHDA; CDR2 reads SQIVND (reference sequence). CDR3 in amino acids: CASSASSIWDRAYEQYF. CDR3 nucleotide sequence: TGTGCCAGTAGTGCCAGTAGTATCTGGGACAGAGCCTACGAGCAGTACTTC.

This clonotype was picked up many times. The rearrangement uses TRBV18 and TRBJ2-7; weak D call: TRBD1 (5 bases). The V and J ends lost 4 bases and 3 bases respectively, with 10 bases between them. The CDR3 length is 13 residues. CDR1 KGHSH and CDR2 LQKENI come from the germline V gene. The CDR3 spells CASSRLQGYEQYF. The CDR3 coding sequence is TGTGCCAGCTCACGTCTTCAGGGCTACGAGCAGTACTTC.

This clonotype was picked up many times. The V call is TRBV12-3 or TRBV12-4, the J call TRBJ2-3; 9 bases fit TRBD2. The CDR3 spans 15 residues. V lost 3 bases to trimming and J lost 2 bases; unmatched junction nucleotides: 3. The CDR3 sequence: CASSLTSGATDTQYF. CDR3 coding DNA: TGTGCCAGCAGTTTGACTAGCGGAGCCACAGATACGCAGTATTTT.

This clonotype was detected a few times. This chain joins TRBV20-1 and TRBJ1-1; D is unresolved. V was clipped by 6 bases and J by 2 bases, with 7 bases between them. The CDR3 runs 11 residues. Germline CDR1 DFQATT, CDR2 SNEGSKA (reference sequence). The CDR3 coding sequence is TGCAGTGCAAGGGTAAACACTGAAGCTTTCTTT. As protein: CSARVNTEAFF.

Concerning this clonotype: Germline is not matched at one junction end, which may reflect a read error. V gene TRBV7-2 combines with J gene TRBJ1-1; D gene uncertain. The CDR3 has 15 amino acids. Germline assignment: CDR1 SGHTA and CDR2 FQGNSA. CDR3 coding DNA: TGTGCCAACACCCTCGCTGGGCTCGGGAGGACTGAAGATTTCTTT. This gives the protein CANTLAGLGRTEDFF.

A few counts support this clonotype. CDR3 bases: TGTGCCAGCAGTTTAAGTGCAGCCATGAACACTGAAGCTTTCTTT. Its translation is CASSLSAAMNTEAFF. This rearrangement joins TRBV27 to TRBJ1-1; D is unresolved. Germline CDR1 is MNHEY and CDR2 is SMNVEV (reference sequence). The CDR3 contains 15 residues. V gave up 2 bases and J gave up 0 bases, with 10 bases separating them.

V usage is TRBV5-1 and J usage is TRBJ2-7; 7 positions match TRBD2. CDR1 SGHRS and CDR2 YFSETQ come from the germline V gene. CDR3 length equals 14 residues. V trimming: 8 bases; J trimming: 0 bases; junction bases outside the gene matches: 8. The CDR3 DNA sequence: TGCGCCAGTCGGGAGGCCGCCAGCTCCTACGAGCAGTACGTC. Residues: CASREAASSYEQYV.

V gene TRBV12-3 or TRBV12-4 combines with J gene TRBJ1-1; D perhaps matches TRBD1 (5 bases). Trimming removed 0 bases from V and 4 bases from J, with 9 bases in between. CDR3 length equals 14 residues. The CDR3 DNA is TGTGCCAGCAGTTTAGCGCAGGGAACCACTGAAGCTTTCTTT. Translated, it gives CASSLAQGTTEAFF.

This clonotype was picked up many times. The rearrangement joins TRBV5-1 to TRBJ2-3; TRBD2 matches 9 bases. Germline V CDR1 and CDR2: SGHRS, YFSETQ. After removal of 1 base from V and 4 bases from J, the junction contained 4 bases not matched to a gene. The CDR3 extends over 15 amino acids. The CDR3 loop is CASSLPGGGADTQYF. Written as DNA, the CDR3 is TGCGCCAGCAGCTTGCCTGGCGGGGGGGCAGATACGCAGTATTTT.

This clonotype was observed at least ten times. The CDR3: CASSYQAAKNTGELFF. The CDR3 DNA sequence: TGTGCCAGCAGTTACCAGGCCGCAAAGAACACCGGGGAGCTGTTTTTT. The rearrangement links TRBV6-5 to TRBJ2-2, with D hard to call. Germline V gene lookup returns CDR1 MNHEY and CDR2 SVGAGI. There are 16 residues in the CDR3. V lost 2 bases and J lost 1, with 11 bases in between.

This clonotype was counted many times. The chain combines TRBV13 with TRBJ2-1; D unclear. The CDR3 runs 15 residues. Germline loops: CDR1 PRHDT, CDR2 FYEKMQ (reference sequence). Trimming removed 5 bases from V and 0 bases from J, with 11 bases in between. The CDR3 is CASSHVRSSYNEQFF. CDR3 bases: TGTGCCAGCAGCCACGTTCGGAGCTCCTACAATGAGCAGTTCTTC.

The chain uses TRBV2 and TRBJ2-5; D is uncertain. This CDR3 has 14 amino acids. The germline V gene encodes CDR1 SNHLY and CDR2 FYNNEI. V lost 5 bases to trimming and J lost 2 bases, with 12 bases between them. The DNA of the CDR3 is TGTGCCAGCAGTAGGTGCGGATATCAAGAGACCCAGTACTTC. This translates into CASSRCGYQETQYF.

Here the CDR3 reads CSARGSGGTDTQYF. In nucleotides, the CDR3 is TGCAGTGCTAGAGGGTCCGGGGGCACAGATACGCAGTATTTT. The rearrangement links TRBV20-1 to TRBJ2-3, with TRBD2 as a possible D gene (5 bases). Trimming took 1 base from V and 1 from J, leaving 9 bases between them. Germline loops: CDR1 DFQATT, CDR2 SNEGSKA (reference sequence). The CDR3 is 14 residues long.

The V and J genes are TRBV15 and TRBJ2-3; 9 nucleotides match TRBD2. Germline V lookup: CDR1 LNHNV, CDR2 YYDKDF (reference sequence). V gave up 0 bases and J gave up 5 bases; unmatched junction bases: 12. This CDR3 has 18 amino acids. DNA for the CDR3: TGTGCCACCAGCAGAGATAGAGCGGCTAGCGGGGCCCAAGATACGCAGTATTTT. It yields the protein CATSRDRAASGAQDTQYF. The variable domain in full, completed from reference TRBV15 and TRBJ2-3, reads DAMVIQNPRYQVTQFGKPVTLSCSQTLNHNVMYWYQQKSSQAPKLLFHYYDKDFNNEADTPDNFQSRRPNTSFCFLDIRSPGLGDTAMYLCATSRDRAASGAQDTQYFGPGTRLTVL.